These T cell receptor beta chains were read from a single sample in a study of blood T cell repertoires in COVID-19. Repertoires were generated with immunoSEQ multiplex PCR, while TCRdb's copy carries only in-frame clones and drops some. In the table there are some 240,000 clones, 85% to 90% of which are singletons. The sequenced material came from peripheral blood. The source of these receptors is a woman aged 55-70 years with COVID-19, enrolled during active disease. CDR3s include the opening cysteine and the closing phenylalanine or tryptophan. The order of the fields is J gene, D gene, V gene, clone size, CDR3 DNA, CDR3 protein. D genes are given only for firm matches. Clone size is given for some rows only: seen once, a few or many times, or a class if the clone is expanded.

J: TRBJ1-1
D: TRBD1
V: TRBV4-3
size: NA
DNA: TGCGCCAGCAGCCAAGATTGGACAGGGGCTGGGAACACTGAAGCTTTCTTT
CDR3: CASSQDWTGAGNTEAFF

J: TRBJ2-1
D: NA
V: TRBV20-1
size: once
DNA: TGCAGTGCTAGTTCGCGTGGGGGCCCCCCTTACAATGAGCAGTTCTTC
CDR3: CSASSRGGPPYNEQFF

J: TRBJ2-7
D: NA
V: TRBV10-3
size: NA
DNA: TGTGCCATCACCCAGGGAACAGGCGGGGACTACGAGCAGTACTTC
CDR3: CAITQGTGGDYEQYF

J: TRBJ2-1
D: TRBD1
V: TRBV7-3
size: NA
DNA: TGTGCCAGCAGCCGAGACAGGGAGTACAATGAGCAGTTCTTC
CDR3: CASSRDREYNEQFF

J: TRBJ1-4
D: NA
V: TRBV7-9
size: NA
DNA: TGTGCCAGCAGCCCAGAGGCCGAGTGGGATGAAAAACTGTTTTTT
CDR3: CASSPEAEWDEKLFF

J: TRBJ1-4
D: NA
V: TRBV5-6
size: few
DNA: TGTGCCAGCAGCTTGGTGCAGGGTAGTGAAAAACTGTTTTTT
CDR3: CASSLVQGSEKLFF

J: TRBJ1-6
D: NA
V: TRBV2
size: NA
DNA: TGTGCCAGCAGTGAAGTGCGGGGTGCTTCACCCCTCCACTTT
CDR3: CASSEVRGASPLHF

J: TRBJ2-2
D: NA
V: TRBV5-6
size: NA
DNA: TGTGCCAGCAGCTTGGGGGGCCCCGGGGAGCTGTTTTTT
CDR3: CASSLGGPGELFF

J: TRBJ1-1
D: TRBD1
V: TRBV6-5
size: NA
DNA: TGTGCCAGCAGACGTCCACAGGGGAGGAAGACTGAAGCTTTCTTT
CDR3: CASRRPQGRKTEAFF

J: TRBJ1-4
D: TRBD1
V: TRBV25-1
size: NA
DNA: TGTGCCAGCTTCCAACGACAGGGACCTAATGAAAAACTGTTTTTT
CDR3: CASFQRQGPNEKLFF

J: TRBJ1-5
D: NA
V: TRBV24-1
size: NA
DNA: TGTGCCACCAGTGTAGGAGGGCGCAATCAGCCCCAGCATTTT
CDR3: CATSVGGRNQPQHF

J: TRBJ1-1
D: NA
V: TRBV29-1
size: once
DNA: TGCAGCGTTGAAAATATCAGATTGAACACTGAAGCTTTCTTT
CDR3: CSVENIRLNTEAFF

J: TRBJ2-5
D: NA
V: TRBV7-2
size: NA
DNA: TGTGCCAGCAGCCGTTTTACAACCCAAGAGACCCAGTACTTC
CDR3: CASSRFTTQETQYF

J: TRBJ1-1
D: NA
V: TRBV7-2
size: NA
DNA: TGTGCCAGCAGCCGCGATCTGAACACTGAAGCTTTCTTT
CDR3: CASSRDLNTEAFF

J: TRBJ1-1
D: TRBD1
V: TRBV30
size: NA
DNA: TGTGCCTGGAGTCCGGGACAGCCTAACACTGAAGCTTTCTTT
CDR3: CAWSPGQPNTEAFF

J: TRBJ2-6
D: TRBD1
V: TRBV19
size: NA
DNA: TGTGCCAGTACCTCCTACCCCCTACAGGGGGCAGACGGGGCCAACGTCCTGACTTTC
CDR3: CASTSYPLQGADGANVLTF

J: TRBJ1-4
D: NA
V: TRBV28
size: NA
DNA: TGTGCCAGCAGTTTATATTCGGGAGCGGAGAAAAGAAGTAATGAAAAACTGTTTTTT
CDR3: CASSLYSGAEKRSNEKLFF

J: TRBJ1-2
D: TRBD1
V: TRBV5-8
size: NA
DNA: TGTGCCAGCAGCTTGGCGCAGGGGGTCACCTATGGCTACACCTTC
CDR3: CASSLAQGVTYGYTF

J: TRBJ1-6
D: NA
V: TRBV5-4
size: NA
DNA: TGTGCCAGCAGCTCAACAGGGCAAGGATCACCCCTCCACTTT
CDR3: CASSSTGQGSPLHF

J: TRBJ1-5
D: NA
V: TRBV5-1
size: NA
DNA: TGCGCCAGCAGCTTGGCGGGCAGGGAAGGTCAGCCCCAGCATTTT
CDR3: CASSLAGREGQPQHF

J: TRBJ1-2
D: TRBD1
V: TRBV29-1
size: NA
DNA: TGCAGCGTTGGAGGGACAGGATCGACCGGATCCTATGGCTACACCTTC
CDR3: CSVGGTGSTGSYGYTF

J: TRBJ2-2
D: TRBD1
V: TRBV9
size: NA
DNA: TGTGCCAGCAGCACCACTACAGGGGTTGGCACCGGGGAGCTGTTTTTT
CDR3: CASSTTTGVGTGELFF

J: TRBJ2-1
D: NA
V: TRBV6-5
size: NA
DNA: TGTGCCAGCAGGACAAGGCGAAGCTCCTACAATGAGCAGTTCTTC
CDR3: CASRTRRSSYNEQFF

J: TRBJ2-5
D: NA
V: TRBV5-1
size: few
DNA: TGCGCCAGCAGCTTGGCCCGGGAGAAAGAGACCCAGTACTTC
CDR3: CASSLAREKETQYF

J: TRBJ2-3
D: NA
V: TRBV9
size: NA
DNA: TGTGCCAGCAGCGTAGAAGGGGCAGATACGCAGTATTTT
CDR3: CASSVEGADTQYF

J: TRBJ2-7
D: TRBD1
V: TRBV6-5
size: NA
DNA: TGTGCCAGCAGGAGGGACAGATCGCTATCCTACGAGCAGTACTTC
CDR3: CASRRDRSLSYEQYF

J: TRBJ2-7
D: TRBD2
V: TRBV5-4
size: NA
DNA: TGTGCCAGCAGCTTGCTCAGCGGGGGGGCTCGTGACGAGCAGTACTTC
CDR3: CASSLLSGGARDEQYF

J: TRBJ2-7
D: TRBD1
V: TRBV7-4
size: NA
DNA: TGTGCCAGCAGCCGACCATCGAGACGGGCGGACAGGGCTAAGTTCAACGAGCAGTACTTC
CDR3: CASSRPSRRADRAKFNEQYF

J: TRBJ1-3
D: NA
V: TRBV20-1
size: NA
DNA: TGCAGTGCTATGACAGTGCACACCATATATTTT
CDR3: CSAMTVHTIYF

J: TRBJ2-1
D: TRBD1
V: TRBV5-1
size: NA
DNA: TGCGCCAGCAGTGTTGGGACAGCTTACTCCTACAATGAGCAGTTCTTC
CDR3: CASSVGTAYSYNEQFF

J: TRBJ1-1
D: NA
V: TRBV19
size: NA
DNA: TGTGCCAGCCGGGCGGCAGGGATGGACACTGAAGCTTTCTTT
CDR3: CASRAAGMDTEAFF

J: TRBJ1-2
D: TRBD1
V: TRBV3-1/TRBV3-2
size: NA
DNA: TGTGCCAGCAGCCAAGATTCGACAGGGTCCTATGGCTACACCTTC
CDR3: CASSQDSTGSYGYTF

J: TRBJ2-4
D: NA
V: TRBV6-2/TRBV6-3
size: NA
DNA: TGTGCCAGCAGCCGTTCTCTAGCCAAAAACATTCAGTACTTC
CDR3: CASSRSLAKNIQYF

J: TRBJ1-6
D: TRBD1
V: TRBV11-2
size: NA
DNA: TGTGCCAGCAGCTTTACAGGGGTAGATTCACCCCTCCACTTT
CDR3: CASSFTGVDSPLHF

J: TRBJ1-1
D: NA
V: TRBV10-3
size: NA
DNA: TGTGCCATCGGCCGTGGGGGGTACGGCAGGGCGGACACTGAAGCTTTCTTT
CDR3: CAIGRGGYGRADTEAFF

J: TRBJ2-7
D: TRBD1
V: TRBV7-2
size: NA
DNA: TGTGCCAGCAGCAAGCCGGGACAGCCCTACGAGCAGTACTTC
CDR3: CASSKPGQPYEQYF

J: TRBJ1-2
D: NA
V: TRBV4-3
size: NA
DNA: TGCGCCAGCAGCCAAAGGGGGGGACTGGCTAACTATGGCTACACCTTC
CDR3: CASSQRGGLANYGYTF

J: TRBJ2-1
D: NA
V: TRBV18
size: NA
DNA: TGTGCCAGCTCACTAGGACAGAACTACTACAATGAGCAGTTCTTC
CDR3: CASSLGQNYYNEQFF

J: TRBJ1-2
D: NA
V: TRBV30
size: NA
DNA: TGTGCCTGGAGGGGAGGGGGAGACTTCTATGGCTACACCTTC
CDR3: CAWRGGGDFYGYTF

J: TRBJ2-7
D: NA
V: TRBV7-2
size: NA
DNA: TGTGCCAGCAGCTTAGGGGTGTCGGGGTACGAGCAGTACTTC
CDR3: CASSLGVSGYEQYF

J: TRBJ2-1
D: NA
V: TRBV5-4
size: NA
DNA: TGTGCCAGCAGCCCCGACAGCCCCAATGAGCAGTTCTTC
CDR3: CASSPDSPNEQFF

J: TRBJ1-2
D: NA
V: TRBV7-2
size: NA
DNA: TGTGCCAGCAGCTTAGGTCCAAGAGATTATGGCTACACCTTC
CDR3: CASSLGPRDYGYTF

J: TRBJ1-6
D: NA
V: TRBV19
size: NA
DNA: TGTGCCAGTAGTCAGGCAGGGAGGAATTCACCCCTCCACTTT
CDR3: CASSQAGRNSPLHF

J: TRBJ1-6
D: TRBD1
V: TRBV19
size: NA
DNA: TGTGCCAGTAGTCCGACAGGGCTAGGTTCACCCCTCCACTTT
CDR3: CASSPTGLGSPLHF

J: TRBJ1-1
D: NA
V: TRBV5-1
size: NA
DNA: TGCGCCAGCAGCGGTCAGGGGTTGAACACTGAAGCTTTCTTT
CDR3: CASSGQGLNTEAFF

J: TRBJ2-7
D: TRBD2
V: TRBV7-2
size: NA
DNA: TGTGCCAGCAGCTCTACCTTAGCGGGGCTCGGATACGAGCAGTACTTC
CDR3: CASSSTLAGLGYEQYF

J: TRBJ1-2
D: TRBD1
V: TRBV5-1
size: NA
DNA: TGCGCCAGCAGCTTGGGGGACAGCTCAAACTATGGCTACACCTTC
CDR3: CASSLGDSSNYGYTF

J: TRBJ2-1
D: NA
V: TRBV7-2
size: NA
DNA: TGTGCCAGCAGCTGGGGGAGGAGTAGCGCCCACAATGAGCAGTTCTTC
CDR3: CASSWGRSSAHNEQFF

J: TRBJ2-7
D: TRBD1
V: TRBV12-3/TRBV12-4
size: NA
DNA: TGTGCCAGCGGACAGGGCACTACCTACGAGCAGTACTTC
CDR3: CASGQGTTYEQYF

J: TRBJ2-1
D: NA
V: TRBV5-6
size: NA
DNA: TGTGCCAGCAGCTTGTATCCCAGGGGCAATGAGCAGTTCTTC
CDR3: CASSLYPRGNEQFF

J: TRBJ1-1
D: TRBD1
V: TRBV2
size: NA
DNA: TGTGCCAGCAAAGGACAGGCGAACACTGAAGCTTTCTTT
CDR3: CASKGQANTEAFF

J: TRBJ2-7
D: NA
V: TRBV27
size: NA
DNA: TGTGCCAGCAGTCCGGGACTCAACCTCGGCGAGCAGTACTTC
CDR3: CASSPGLNLGEQYF

J: TRBJ1-6
D: NA
V: TRBV19
size: few
DNA: TGTGCCAGTAGTGAAGGGTCCCTTATTAGGGGACCCCTCCACTTT
CDR3: CASSEGSLIRGPLHF

J: TRBJ2-3
D: NA
V: TRBV7-2
size: NA
DNA: TGTGCCAGCAGCTTCAGCGATATGGTAGATACGCAGTATTTT
CDR3: CASSFSDMVDTQYF

J: TRBJ1-2
D: NA
V: TRBV2
size: few
DNA: TGTGCCAGCAGTTCGGGGAGTTTTTATGGCTACACCTTC
CDR3: CASSSGSFYGYTF